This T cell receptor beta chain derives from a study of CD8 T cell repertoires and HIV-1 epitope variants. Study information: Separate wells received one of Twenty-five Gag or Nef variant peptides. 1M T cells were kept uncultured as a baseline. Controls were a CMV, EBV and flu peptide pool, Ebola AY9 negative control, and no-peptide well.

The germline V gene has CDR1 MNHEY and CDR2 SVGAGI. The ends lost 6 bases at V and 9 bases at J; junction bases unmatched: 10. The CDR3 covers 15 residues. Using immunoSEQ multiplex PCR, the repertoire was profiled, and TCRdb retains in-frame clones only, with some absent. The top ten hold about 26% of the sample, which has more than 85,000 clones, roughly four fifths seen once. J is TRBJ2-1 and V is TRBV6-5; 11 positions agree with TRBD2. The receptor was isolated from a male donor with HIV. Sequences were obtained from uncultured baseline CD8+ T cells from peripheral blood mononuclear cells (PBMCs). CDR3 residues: CASRQTSGSTGEQFF. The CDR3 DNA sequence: TGTGCCAGCAGGCAAACTAGCGGGAGTACTGGTGAGCAGTTCTTC.